This TCR beta chain was profiled in a study of T cells expressing NK-cell markers. As the method of synthesis, 5'RACE template switching with UMIs yielded TCR beta cDNA. TCRdb reanalyzed the 5' RACE reads and collapses them to one entry per CDR3 protein, without DNA. Seen in this sample are fewer than 300,000 distinct CDR3 sequences; the ten most common clones hold around 3.9%. On this clonotype: Its target is not known.

The germline CDR1 and CDR2 sequences are MNHNS and SASEGT. CDR3 length: 14 residues. Study-level findings and limits: Similarly, these clonotypes led the CD3+CD56-NKG2C+ fraction as well in a few donors. HCMV specificity of expanded NKG2C+ T cell clones remained unclear.

The receptor was isolated from a woman between 18 and 70 years old in good health. This rearrangement joins TRBV6-1 to TRBJ1-1. The material sequenced was blood T cells: a sorted CD56 or NKG2C T cell subset, CD4+ or CD8+ T cells, or bulk PBMC T cells (not recorded which). The CDR3 sequence: CASSSWTANTEAFF.